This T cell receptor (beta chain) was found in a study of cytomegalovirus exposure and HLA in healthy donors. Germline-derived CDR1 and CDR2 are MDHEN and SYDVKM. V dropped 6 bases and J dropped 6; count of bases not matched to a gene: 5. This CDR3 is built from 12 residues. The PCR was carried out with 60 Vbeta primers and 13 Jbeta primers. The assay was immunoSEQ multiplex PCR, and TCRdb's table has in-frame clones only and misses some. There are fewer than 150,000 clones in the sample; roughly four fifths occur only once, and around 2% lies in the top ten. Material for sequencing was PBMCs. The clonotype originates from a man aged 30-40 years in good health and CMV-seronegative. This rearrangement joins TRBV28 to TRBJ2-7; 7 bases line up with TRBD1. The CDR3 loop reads CASSSGTAEQYF. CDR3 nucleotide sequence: TGTGCCAGCAGCTCTGGGACAGCCGAGCAGTACTTC.